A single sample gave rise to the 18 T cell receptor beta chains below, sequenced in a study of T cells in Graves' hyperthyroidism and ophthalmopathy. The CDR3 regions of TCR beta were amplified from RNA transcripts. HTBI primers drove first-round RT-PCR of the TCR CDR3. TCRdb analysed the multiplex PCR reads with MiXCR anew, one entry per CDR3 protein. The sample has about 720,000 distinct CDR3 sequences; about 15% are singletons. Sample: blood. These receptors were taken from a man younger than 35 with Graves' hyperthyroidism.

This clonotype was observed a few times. CDR3 DNA sequence: TGTGCCAGCAGCACCCTAGCGCCCACCTACAATGAGCAGTTCTTC. Its protein is CASSTLAPTYNEQFF. The chain joins TRBV7-9 to TRBJ2-1; D may be TRBD2 (6 bases). CDR1 SEHNR and CDR2 FQNEAQ come from the germline V gene (reference sequence). The CDR3 loop spans 15 amino acids. Trimming cost V 5 bases and J 2 bases, with 13 bases left between them. The full variable domain, completed using reference TRBV7-9 and TRBJ2-1, is DTGVSQNPRHKITKRGQNVTFRCDPISEHNRLYWYRQTLGQGPEFLTYFQNEAQLEKSRLLSDRFSAERPKGSFSTLEIQRTEQGDSAMYLCASSTLAPTYNEQFFGPGTRLTVL.

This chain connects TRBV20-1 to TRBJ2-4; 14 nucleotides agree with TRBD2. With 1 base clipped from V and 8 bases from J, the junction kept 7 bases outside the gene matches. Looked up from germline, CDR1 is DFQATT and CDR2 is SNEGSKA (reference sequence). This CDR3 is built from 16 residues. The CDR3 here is CSARGGLAGASDIQYF. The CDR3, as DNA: TGCAGTGCTAGAGGGGGACTAGCGGGAGCGTCAGACATTCAGTACTTC.

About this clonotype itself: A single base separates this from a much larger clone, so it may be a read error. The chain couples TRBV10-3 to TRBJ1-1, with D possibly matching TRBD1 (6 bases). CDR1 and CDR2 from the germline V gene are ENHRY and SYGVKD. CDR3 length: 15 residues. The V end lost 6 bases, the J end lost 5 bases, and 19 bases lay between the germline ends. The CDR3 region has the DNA TGTGCCATCAGCCTCCCTGGCAGGGGAGATACTGAAGCTTTCTTT. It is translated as CAISLPGRGDTEAFF.

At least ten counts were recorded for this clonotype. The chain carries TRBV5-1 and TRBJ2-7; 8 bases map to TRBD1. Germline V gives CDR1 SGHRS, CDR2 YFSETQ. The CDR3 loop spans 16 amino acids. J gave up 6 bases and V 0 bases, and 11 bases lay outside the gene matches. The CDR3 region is CASSLAGGETYSEQYF. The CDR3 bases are TGCGCCAGCAGCTTGGCAGGGGGCGAGACCTACTCCGAGCAGTACTTC.

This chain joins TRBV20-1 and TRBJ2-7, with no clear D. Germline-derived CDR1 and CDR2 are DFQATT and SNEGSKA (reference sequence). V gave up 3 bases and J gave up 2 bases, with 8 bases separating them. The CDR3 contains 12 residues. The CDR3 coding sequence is TGCAGTGCTAGGGAGATAGCCTACGAGCAGTACTTC. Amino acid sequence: CSAREIAYEQYF.

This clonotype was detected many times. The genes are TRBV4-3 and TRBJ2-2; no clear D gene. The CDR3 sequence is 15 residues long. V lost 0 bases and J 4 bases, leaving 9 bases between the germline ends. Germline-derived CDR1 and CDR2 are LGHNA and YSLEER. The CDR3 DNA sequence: TGCGCCAGCAGCCAAGATAAGGAGAGCACCGGGGAGCTGTTTTTT. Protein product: CASSQDKESTGELFF.

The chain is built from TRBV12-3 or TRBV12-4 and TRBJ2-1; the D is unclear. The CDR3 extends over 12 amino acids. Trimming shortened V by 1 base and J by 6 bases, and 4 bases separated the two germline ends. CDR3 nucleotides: TGTGCCAGCAGTTTAGTAATCAATGAGCAGTTCTTC. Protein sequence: CASSLVINEQFF.

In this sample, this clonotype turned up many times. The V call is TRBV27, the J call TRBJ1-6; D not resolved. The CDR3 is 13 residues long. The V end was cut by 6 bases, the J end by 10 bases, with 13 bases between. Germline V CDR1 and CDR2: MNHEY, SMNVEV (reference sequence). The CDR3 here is CASSLQEGSPLHF. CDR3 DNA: TGTGCCAGCAGCCTCCAGGAGGGCTCACCCCTCCACTTT.

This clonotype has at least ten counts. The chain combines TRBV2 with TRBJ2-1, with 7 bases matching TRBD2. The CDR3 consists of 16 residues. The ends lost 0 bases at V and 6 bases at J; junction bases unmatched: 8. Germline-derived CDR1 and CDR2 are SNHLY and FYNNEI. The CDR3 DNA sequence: TGTGCCAGCAGTGAAGCGCGGCGGGAGCCCGGCAATGAGCAGTTCTTC. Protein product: CASSEARREPGNEQFF.

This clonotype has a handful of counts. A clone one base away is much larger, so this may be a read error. The DNA of the CDR3 is TGTGTCAGCAGTTGGACAGGGGGCAACTATGGCTACACCTTC. It translates to CVSSWTGGNYGYTF. V usage is TRBV28 and J usage is TRBJ1-2, with 11 bases that match TRBD1. Germline CDR1 is MDHEN and CDR2 is SYDVKM. The CDR3 length is 14 residues.

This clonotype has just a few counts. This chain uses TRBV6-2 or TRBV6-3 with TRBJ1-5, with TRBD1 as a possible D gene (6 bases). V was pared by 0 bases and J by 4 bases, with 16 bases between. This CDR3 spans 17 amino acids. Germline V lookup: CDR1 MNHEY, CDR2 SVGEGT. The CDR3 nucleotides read TGTGCCAGCAGTTACTCGATGGTGAAGGGGGGAAATCAGCCCCAGCATTTT. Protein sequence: CASSYSMVKGGNQPQHF.

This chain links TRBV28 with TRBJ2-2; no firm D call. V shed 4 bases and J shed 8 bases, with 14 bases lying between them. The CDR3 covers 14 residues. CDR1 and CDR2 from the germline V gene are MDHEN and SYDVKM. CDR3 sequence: CASSSTQDPGELFF. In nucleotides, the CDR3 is TGTGCCAGCAGTTCTACCCAGGACCCGGGGGAGCTGTTTTTT.

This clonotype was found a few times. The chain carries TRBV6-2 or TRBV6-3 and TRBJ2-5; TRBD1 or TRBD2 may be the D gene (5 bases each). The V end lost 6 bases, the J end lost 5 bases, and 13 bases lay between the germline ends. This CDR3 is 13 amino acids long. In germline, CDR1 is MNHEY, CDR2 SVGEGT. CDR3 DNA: TGTGCCAGCAGGAAAGCAGGGACGGAGACCCAGTACTTC. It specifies CASRKAGTETQYF.

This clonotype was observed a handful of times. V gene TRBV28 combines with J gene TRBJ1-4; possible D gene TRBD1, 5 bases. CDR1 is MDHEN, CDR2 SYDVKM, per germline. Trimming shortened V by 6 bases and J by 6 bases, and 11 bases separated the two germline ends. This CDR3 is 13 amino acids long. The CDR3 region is CASRGRGHEKLFF. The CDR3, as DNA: TGTGCCAGCAGGGGGAGGGGACATGAAAAACTGTTTTTT.

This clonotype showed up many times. The CDR3 reads CASSERGSITKGEAFF. CDR3 coding DNA: TGTGCCAGCAGTGAACGTGGCTCAATCACCAAGGGTGAAGCTTTCTTT. The V call is TRBV2, the J call TRBJ1-1; D not certain. The CDR3 is 16 residues long. The V gene lost 2 bases and the J gene lost 7 bases, with 20 bases spanning the gap. In germline, CDR1 is SNHLY, CDR2 FYNNEI.

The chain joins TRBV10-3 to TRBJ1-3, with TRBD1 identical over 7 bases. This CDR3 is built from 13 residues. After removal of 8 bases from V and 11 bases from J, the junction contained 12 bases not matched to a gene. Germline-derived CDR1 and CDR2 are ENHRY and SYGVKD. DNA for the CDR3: TGTGCCATCTCCGACAGGGATTGGGACGCCATATATTTT. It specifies CAISDRDWDAIYF.

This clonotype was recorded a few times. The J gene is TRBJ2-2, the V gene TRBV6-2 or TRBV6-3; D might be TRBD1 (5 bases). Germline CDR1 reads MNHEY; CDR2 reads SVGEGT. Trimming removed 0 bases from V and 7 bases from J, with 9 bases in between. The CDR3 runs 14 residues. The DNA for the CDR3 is TGTGCCAGCAGTTACTCGGGGCGCCACGGGGAGCTGTTTTTT. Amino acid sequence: CASSYSGRHGELFF.

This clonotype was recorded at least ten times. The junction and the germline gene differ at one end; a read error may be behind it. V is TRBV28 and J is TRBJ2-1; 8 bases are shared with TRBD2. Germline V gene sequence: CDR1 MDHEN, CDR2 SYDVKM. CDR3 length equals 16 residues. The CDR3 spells CAISETAGDSYNEQFF. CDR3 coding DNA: TGTGCCATCAGTGAGACAGCGGGAGATTCGTACAATGAGCAGTTCTTC.